This T cell receptor (beta chain) came from a study of blood T cell repertoires in COVID-19. In the study overall: The study drew acute and convalescent COVID-19 samples from the United States, Italy and Spain. PBMCs, B-cell-depleted T cells, or T cells were the source of the cDNA or gDNA that made up the material.

Per the original methods: Nucleated cell counts were estimated from reference gene primer amplification. The protocol was immunoSEQ multiplex PCR, while the TCRdb copy is restricted to in-frame clones and leaves out a portion. The V and J calls and the clone size are those of that table, but D and trimming were determined from the DNA. The data hold 200,000 to 250,000 clones, with around 83% observed a single time. Germline CDR1 reads GTSNPN; CDR2 reads SVGIG (reference sequence). Trimming took off 2 bases at V and 1 base at J, with 11 bases between the two ends. There are 14 residues in the CDR3. Sequences were obtained from peripheral blood. This chain uses TRBV30 with TRBJ1-1; tentatively, D is TRBD1 (6 bases). This clonotype originated in a man aged 50-59 years who had recovered from COVID-19. The CDR3, as DNA: TGTGCCTGGAGTCGGGGGGGCTGGAACACTGAAGCTTTCTTT. Amino acids: CAWSRGGWNTEAFF.